Listed below are T cell receptor beta chains from one sample, sequenced in a study of glioma-infiltrating T cells after dendritic cell vaccination. Generated by immunoSEQ multiplex PCR, the TCRdb table keeps only in-frame clones and is missing some. The sample holds around 100,000 clones, 75% to 90% seen once. The sequences come from blood, collected after dendritic cell vaccination. The receptors were gathered from a human donor with glioblastoma. Both conserved end residues are trimmed from each CDR3. Fields, in order: CDR3 length, J gene, V gene, CDR3 protein.

10,TRBJ1-1,TRBV19,ASRWGTGEAF
14,TRBJ2-7,TRBV7-9,ASSLGGDRTTYEQY
11,TRBJ2-1,TRBV7-3,ASSPTGTNEQF
14,TRBJ2-3,TRBV19,ASSIIGGGAGDTQY
13,TRBJ2-3,TRBV7-9,ASGTTSGGPDTQY
12,TRBJ1-5,TRBV6-5,ASSLGTDNQPQH
14,TRBJ2-1,TRBV5-1,ASSRGLAGAYNEQF
13,TRBJ2-2,TRBV6-4,ASTPRTGNTGELF
12,TRBJ2-7,TRBV6-6,ATTLGGGYDEQY
12,TRBJ2-7,TRBV9,ASSAETARGEQY
11,TRBJ2-3,TRBV7-3,ASSLDRADTQY
16,TRBJ1-2,TRBV4-1,ASSLVLGTEHRNYGYT
16,TRBJ2-5,TRBV4-1,ASSQDRGRRDFWETQY
11,TRBJ1-6,TRBV6-6,ASSYSTNSPLH
12,TRBJ1-4,TRBV7-7,ASSSGQGHEKLF
16,TRBJ2-5,TRBV25-1,ASSGGRRLAGGQETQY
13,TRBJ1-1,TRBV19,ASSQGDTGRFEAF
12,TRBJ1-6,TRBV2,ATGDRVGNSPLH